These 10 T cell receptor beta chains came from one sample sequenced in a study of blood T cell repertoires in COVID-19. Some clones are missing from TCRdb's copy, which holds only in-frame ones; the method was immunoSEQ multiplex PCR. The sample has about 110,000 clones, 65% to 85% seen once; the top ten hold 0.83%. Source material: peripheral blood. All receptors come from a woman in her 70s with acute or convalescent COVID-19.

This clone turned up a few times. The J gene is TRBJ1-4, the V gene TRBV7-9; 9 bases are a match to TRBD1. The V and J ends lost 5 bases and 5 bases, in that order; junction bases with no gene match: 6. The CDR3 is 15 amino acids. CDR1 is SEHNR and CDR2 is FQNEAQ in the germline V gene (reference sequence). The CDR3 DNA is TGTGCCAGCAGCCCAACTACAGGGGGCAATGAAAAACTGTTTTTT. It is translated as CASSPTTGGNEKLFF.

The chain employs TRBV18 and TRBJ1-5; weak D call: TRBD1 (6 bases). Germline CDR1 is KGHSH and CDR2 is LQKENI. The V end lost 0 bases, the J end lost 5 bases, and 11 bases lay between the germline ends. The CDR3 totals 15 residues. CDR3 loop: CASSPPVDRHQPQHF. CDR3 in DNA: TGTGCCAGCTCACCACCGGTGGACAGACATCAGCCCCAGCATTTT.

The chain uses TRBV16 and TRBJ2-3, with 7 bases aligning to TRBD1. The J segment lost 0 bases and the V segment lost 7 bases, leaving 4 bases of the junction unmatched. CDR1 and CDR2 from the germline V gene are KGHSY and FQNENV. The CDR3 length is 14 residues. CDR3: CASTQGQSTDTQYF. CDR3 in DNA: TGTGCCAGCACCCAGGGACAGAGCACAGATACGCAGTATTTT.

The chain couples TRBV14 to TRBJ2-1; D perhaps matches TRBD2 (6 bases). V gave up 0 bases and J gave up 3 bases, with 9 bases separating them. Germline lookup yields CDR1 SGHDN and CDR2 FVKESK. The CDR3 length is 15 residues. CDR3 residues: CASSQDFGGYNEQFF. The CDR3, as DNA: TGTGCCAGCAGCCAAGATTTCGGGGGCTACAATGAGCAGTTCTTC.

The chain is built from TRBV5-4 and TRBJ1-2, with 7 positions matching TRBD1. Trimming removed 4 bases from V and 12 bases from J; junction bases left unmatched: 12. In germline, CDR1 is SGHNT, CDR2 YYREEE (reference sequence). This CDR3 contains 13 residues. The chain's CDR3 is CASSTRDRSGHTF. CDR3 coding DNA: TGTGCCAGCAGCACCCGGGACAGATCGGGTCACACCTTC.

The chain combines TRBV3-1 (or the pseudogene TRBV3-2) with TRBJ1-1, with TRBD1 matching over 9 bases. Looked up from germline, CDR1 is LGHDT and CDR2 is YNNKEL (reference sequence). The ends lost 4 bases at V and 7 bases at J; junction bases unmatched: 4. The CDR3 consists of 13 residues. The CDR3 coding sequence is TGTGCCAGCAGCCGGACAGGGGATAATGAAGCTTTCTTT. Translated, it gives CASSRTGDNEAFF.

The chain links TRBV29-1 to TRBJ2-1; 9 bases are shared with TRBD2. Germline CDR1 and CDR2: SQVTM and ANQGSEA. After removal of 6 bases from V and 3 bases from J, the junction contained 6 bases not matched to a gene. This CDR3 region has 14 residues. The CDR3 sequence: CSVPAGGSYNEQFF. In DNA form, the CDR3 reads TGCAGCGTACCAGCGGGGGGAAGCTACAATGAGCAGTTCTTC.

This rearrangement joins TRBV2 to TRBJ2-3; 14 bases agree with TRBD2. V dropped 6 bases and J dropped 7; count of bases not matched to a gene: 6. Germline assignment: CDR1 SNHLY and CDR2 FYNNEI. This CDR3 has 15 residues. The CDR3 sequence: CASRPGTSGGNTQYF. CDR3 coding DNA: TGTGCCAGCAGGCCCGGGACTAGCGGGGGAAATACGCAGTATTTT.

This chain links TRBV3-1 (or the pseudogene TRBV3-2) with TRBJ2-5; maybe TRBD1 (5 bases). The CDR3 has 14 amino acids. V lost 3 bases and J 3 bases, leaving 11 bases between the germline ends. CDR1 is LGHDT, CDR2 YNNKEL, per germline (reference sequence). CDR3 DNA: TGTGCCAGCAGCCAGGTGTCCAGGGAAGAGACCCAGTACTTC. Its translation: CASSQVSREETQYF.

The chain has TRBV5-1 and TRBJ2-3; maybe TRBD2 (5 bases). The CDR3 has 13 residues. Germline CDR1 SGHRS, CDR2 YFSETQ. V was pared by 2 bases and J by 3 bases, with 7 bases between. The chain's CDR3 is CASSFEGTDTQYF. The CDR3 nucleotides read TGCGCCAGCAGCTTCGAGGGTACAGATACGCAGTATTTT.